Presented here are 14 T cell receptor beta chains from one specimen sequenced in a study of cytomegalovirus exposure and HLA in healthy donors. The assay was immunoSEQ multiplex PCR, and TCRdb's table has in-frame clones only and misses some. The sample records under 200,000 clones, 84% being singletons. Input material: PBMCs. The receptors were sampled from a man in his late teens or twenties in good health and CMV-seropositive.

The CDR3 protein is CASSYSGRANEQFF. The CDR3 DNA reads as TGTGCCAGCAGTTATAGCGGGAGGGCCAATGAGCAGTTCTTC. The J gene is TRBJ2-1, the V gene TRBV6-5, with 11 nucleotides matching TRBD2. Germline CDR1 reads MNHEY; CDR2 reads SVGAGI. The CDR3 contains 14 residues. Germline trimming cut 3 bases from V and 6 bases from J; bases unmatched to any gene: 1.

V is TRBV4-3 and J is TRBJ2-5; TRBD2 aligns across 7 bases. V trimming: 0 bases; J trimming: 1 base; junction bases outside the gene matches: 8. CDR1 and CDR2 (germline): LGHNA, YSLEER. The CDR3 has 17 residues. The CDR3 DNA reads TGCGCCAGCAGCCAAGATCTGGGGGGGACCGCCCAAGAGACCCAGTACTTC. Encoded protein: CASSQDLGGTAQETQYF.

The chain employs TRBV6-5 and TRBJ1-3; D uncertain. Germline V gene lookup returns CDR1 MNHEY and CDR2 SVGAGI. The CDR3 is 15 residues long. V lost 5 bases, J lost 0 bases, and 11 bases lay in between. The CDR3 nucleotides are TGTGCCAGCAGTCCCCCGGGTAGCTCTGGAAACACCATATATTTT. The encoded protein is CASSPPGSSGNTIYF.

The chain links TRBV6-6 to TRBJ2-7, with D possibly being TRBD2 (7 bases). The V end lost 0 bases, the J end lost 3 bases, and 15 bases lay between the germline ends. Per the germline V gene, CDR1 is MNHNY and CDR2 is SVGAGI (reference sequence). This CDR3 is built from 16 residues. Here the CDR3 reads CASSYSGGRGRYEQYF. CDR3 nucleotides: TGTGCCAGCAGTTACTCGGGGGGGCGCGGTCGCTACGAGCAGTACTTC.

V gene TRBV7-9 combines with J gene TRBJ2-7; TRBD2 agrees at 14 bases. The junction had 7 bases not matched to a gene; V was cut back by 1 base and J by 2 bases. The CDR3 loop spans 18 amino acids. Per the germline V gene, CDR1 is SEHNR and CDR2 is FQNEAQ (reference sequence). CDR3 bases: TGTGCCAGCAGCTTAGGACTAGCGGGAGGGAAATCAGCCTACGAGCAGTACTTC. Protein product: CASSLGLAGGKSAYEQYF.

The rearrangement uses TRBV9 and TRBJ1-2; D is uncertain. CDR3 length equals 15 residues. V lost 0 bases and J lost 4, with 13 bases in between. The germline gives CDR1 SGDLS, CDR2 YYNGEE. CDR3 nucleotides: TGTGCCAGCAGCGTAGGAGAGGGCTGGAGCTATGGCTACACCTTC. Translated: CASSVGEGWSYGYTF.

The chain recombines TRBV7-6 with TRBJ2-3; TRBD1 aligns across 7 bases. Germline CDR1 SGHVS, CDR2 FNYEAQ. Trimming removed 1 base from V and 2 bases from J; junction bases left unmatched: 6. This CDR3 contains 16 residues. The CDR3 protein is CASSLGPGTDTDTQYF. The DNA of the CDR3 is TGTGCCAGCAGCTTAGGCCCCGGGACAGACACAGATACGCAGTATTTT.

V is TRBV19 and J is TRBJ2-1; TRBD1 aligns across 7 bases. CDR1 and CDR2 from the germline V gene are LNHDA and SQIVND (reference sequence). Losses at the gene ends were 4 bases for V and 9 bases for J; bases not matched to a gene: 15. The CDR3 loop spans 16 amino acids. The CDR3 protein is CASSTLDFGRQGEQFF. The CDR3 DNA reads TGTGCCAGTAGTACCCTGGACTTTGGAAGACAGGGTGAGCAGTTCTTC.

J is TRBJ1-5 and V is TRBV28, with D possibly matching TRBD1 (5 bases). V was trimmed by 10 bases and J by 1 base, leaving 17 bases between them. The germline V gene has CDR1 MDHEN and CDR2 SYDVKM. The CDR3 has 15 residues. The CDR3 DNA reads TGTGCCACCGGGGGGTCGGGGTCCAGCAATCAGCCCCAGCATTTT. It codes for CATGGSGSSNQPQHF.

Written as DNA, the CDR3 is TGTGCCAGCAGTGAAGTCTTTGGGGGGTTGGGGAATGAAAAACTGTTTTTT. Its protein product is CASSEVFGGLGNEKLFF. The V and J genes are TRBV2 and TRBJ1-4; a possible D gene is TRBD1 (5 bases). There are 17 residues in the CDR3. Germline V CDR1 and CDR2: SNHLY, FYNNEI. Trimming took off 1 base at V and 5 bases at J, with 17 bases between the two ends.

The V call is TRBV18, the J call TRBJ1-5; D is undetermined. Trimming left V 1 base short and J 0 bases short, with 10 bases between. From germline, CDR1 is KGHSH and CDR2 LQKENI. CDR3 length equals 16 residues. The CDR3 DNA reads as TGTGCCAGCTCACCACGGGCTGACAATAGCAATCAGCCCCAGCATTTT. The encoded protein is CASSPRADNSNQPQHF.

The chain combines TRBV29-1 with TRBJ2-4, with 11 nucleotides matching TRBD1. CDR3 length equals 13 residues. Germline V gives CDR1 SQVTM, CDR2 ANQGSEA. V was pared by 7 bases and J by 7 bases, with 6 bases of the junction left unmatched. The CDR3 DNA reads TGCAGCGCTGGACAGGGGGCGGAGAACATTCAGTACTTC. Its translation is CSAGQGAENIQYF.

CDR3 region: CASSQGGPYGYEQYF. As DNA, the CDR3 is TGTGCCAGCAGCCAGGGGGGACCGTACGGCTACGAGCAGTACTTC. V gene TRBV7-9 combines with J gene TRBJ2-7; D may be TRBD1 (7 bases). Germline-derived CDR1 and CDR2 are SEHNR and FQNEAQ (reference sequence). V was shortened by 5 bases and J by 3 bases, with 17 bases between the two germline ends. CDR3 length: 15 residues.

The CDR3 bases are TGTGCCAGCAGCTTGCGACTAGCCGTCCCCGAGCAGTACTTC. Translated: CASSLRLAVPEQYF. The chain employs TRBV5-6 and TRBJ2-7, with TRBD2 identical over 7 bases. The V gene end was trimmed by 1 base and the J gene end by 6 bases; junction bases not matched to a gene: 7. Germline CDR1 and CDR2: SGHDT and YYEEEE. The CDR3 is 14 residues long.